This T cell receptor beta chain is drawn from a study of blood T cell repertoires in COVID-19. Looking at the study overall: Whether acute or convalescent, the COVID-19 samples came from the United States, Italy and Spain. In each case, the material was cDNA or gDNA derived from T cells, B-cell-depleted T cells, or PBMCs.

The CDR3 is 17 residues long. Germline V gene sequence: CDR1 SGHTA, CDR2 FQGNSA. Between the trimmed V and J ends, which lost 2 bases and 0 bases, there was a span of 13 bases. TCRdb's copy holds only in-frame clones and misses some; the assay was immunoSEQ multiplex PCR. This sample carries approximately 100,000 clones, 81% of them seen once, and the ten largest clones take about 4.5%. This sequence was found in a man aged 55 to 70 with acute or convalescent COVID-19. The sample was peripheral blood. J is TRBJ1-4 and V is TRBV7-2, with D perhaps matching TRBD1 (5 bases). In DNA, the CDR3 is TGTGCCAGCAGCTTAAGGCCAAAAGGGGCAACTAATGAAAAACTGTTTTTT. Protein product: CASSLRPKGATNEKLFF.